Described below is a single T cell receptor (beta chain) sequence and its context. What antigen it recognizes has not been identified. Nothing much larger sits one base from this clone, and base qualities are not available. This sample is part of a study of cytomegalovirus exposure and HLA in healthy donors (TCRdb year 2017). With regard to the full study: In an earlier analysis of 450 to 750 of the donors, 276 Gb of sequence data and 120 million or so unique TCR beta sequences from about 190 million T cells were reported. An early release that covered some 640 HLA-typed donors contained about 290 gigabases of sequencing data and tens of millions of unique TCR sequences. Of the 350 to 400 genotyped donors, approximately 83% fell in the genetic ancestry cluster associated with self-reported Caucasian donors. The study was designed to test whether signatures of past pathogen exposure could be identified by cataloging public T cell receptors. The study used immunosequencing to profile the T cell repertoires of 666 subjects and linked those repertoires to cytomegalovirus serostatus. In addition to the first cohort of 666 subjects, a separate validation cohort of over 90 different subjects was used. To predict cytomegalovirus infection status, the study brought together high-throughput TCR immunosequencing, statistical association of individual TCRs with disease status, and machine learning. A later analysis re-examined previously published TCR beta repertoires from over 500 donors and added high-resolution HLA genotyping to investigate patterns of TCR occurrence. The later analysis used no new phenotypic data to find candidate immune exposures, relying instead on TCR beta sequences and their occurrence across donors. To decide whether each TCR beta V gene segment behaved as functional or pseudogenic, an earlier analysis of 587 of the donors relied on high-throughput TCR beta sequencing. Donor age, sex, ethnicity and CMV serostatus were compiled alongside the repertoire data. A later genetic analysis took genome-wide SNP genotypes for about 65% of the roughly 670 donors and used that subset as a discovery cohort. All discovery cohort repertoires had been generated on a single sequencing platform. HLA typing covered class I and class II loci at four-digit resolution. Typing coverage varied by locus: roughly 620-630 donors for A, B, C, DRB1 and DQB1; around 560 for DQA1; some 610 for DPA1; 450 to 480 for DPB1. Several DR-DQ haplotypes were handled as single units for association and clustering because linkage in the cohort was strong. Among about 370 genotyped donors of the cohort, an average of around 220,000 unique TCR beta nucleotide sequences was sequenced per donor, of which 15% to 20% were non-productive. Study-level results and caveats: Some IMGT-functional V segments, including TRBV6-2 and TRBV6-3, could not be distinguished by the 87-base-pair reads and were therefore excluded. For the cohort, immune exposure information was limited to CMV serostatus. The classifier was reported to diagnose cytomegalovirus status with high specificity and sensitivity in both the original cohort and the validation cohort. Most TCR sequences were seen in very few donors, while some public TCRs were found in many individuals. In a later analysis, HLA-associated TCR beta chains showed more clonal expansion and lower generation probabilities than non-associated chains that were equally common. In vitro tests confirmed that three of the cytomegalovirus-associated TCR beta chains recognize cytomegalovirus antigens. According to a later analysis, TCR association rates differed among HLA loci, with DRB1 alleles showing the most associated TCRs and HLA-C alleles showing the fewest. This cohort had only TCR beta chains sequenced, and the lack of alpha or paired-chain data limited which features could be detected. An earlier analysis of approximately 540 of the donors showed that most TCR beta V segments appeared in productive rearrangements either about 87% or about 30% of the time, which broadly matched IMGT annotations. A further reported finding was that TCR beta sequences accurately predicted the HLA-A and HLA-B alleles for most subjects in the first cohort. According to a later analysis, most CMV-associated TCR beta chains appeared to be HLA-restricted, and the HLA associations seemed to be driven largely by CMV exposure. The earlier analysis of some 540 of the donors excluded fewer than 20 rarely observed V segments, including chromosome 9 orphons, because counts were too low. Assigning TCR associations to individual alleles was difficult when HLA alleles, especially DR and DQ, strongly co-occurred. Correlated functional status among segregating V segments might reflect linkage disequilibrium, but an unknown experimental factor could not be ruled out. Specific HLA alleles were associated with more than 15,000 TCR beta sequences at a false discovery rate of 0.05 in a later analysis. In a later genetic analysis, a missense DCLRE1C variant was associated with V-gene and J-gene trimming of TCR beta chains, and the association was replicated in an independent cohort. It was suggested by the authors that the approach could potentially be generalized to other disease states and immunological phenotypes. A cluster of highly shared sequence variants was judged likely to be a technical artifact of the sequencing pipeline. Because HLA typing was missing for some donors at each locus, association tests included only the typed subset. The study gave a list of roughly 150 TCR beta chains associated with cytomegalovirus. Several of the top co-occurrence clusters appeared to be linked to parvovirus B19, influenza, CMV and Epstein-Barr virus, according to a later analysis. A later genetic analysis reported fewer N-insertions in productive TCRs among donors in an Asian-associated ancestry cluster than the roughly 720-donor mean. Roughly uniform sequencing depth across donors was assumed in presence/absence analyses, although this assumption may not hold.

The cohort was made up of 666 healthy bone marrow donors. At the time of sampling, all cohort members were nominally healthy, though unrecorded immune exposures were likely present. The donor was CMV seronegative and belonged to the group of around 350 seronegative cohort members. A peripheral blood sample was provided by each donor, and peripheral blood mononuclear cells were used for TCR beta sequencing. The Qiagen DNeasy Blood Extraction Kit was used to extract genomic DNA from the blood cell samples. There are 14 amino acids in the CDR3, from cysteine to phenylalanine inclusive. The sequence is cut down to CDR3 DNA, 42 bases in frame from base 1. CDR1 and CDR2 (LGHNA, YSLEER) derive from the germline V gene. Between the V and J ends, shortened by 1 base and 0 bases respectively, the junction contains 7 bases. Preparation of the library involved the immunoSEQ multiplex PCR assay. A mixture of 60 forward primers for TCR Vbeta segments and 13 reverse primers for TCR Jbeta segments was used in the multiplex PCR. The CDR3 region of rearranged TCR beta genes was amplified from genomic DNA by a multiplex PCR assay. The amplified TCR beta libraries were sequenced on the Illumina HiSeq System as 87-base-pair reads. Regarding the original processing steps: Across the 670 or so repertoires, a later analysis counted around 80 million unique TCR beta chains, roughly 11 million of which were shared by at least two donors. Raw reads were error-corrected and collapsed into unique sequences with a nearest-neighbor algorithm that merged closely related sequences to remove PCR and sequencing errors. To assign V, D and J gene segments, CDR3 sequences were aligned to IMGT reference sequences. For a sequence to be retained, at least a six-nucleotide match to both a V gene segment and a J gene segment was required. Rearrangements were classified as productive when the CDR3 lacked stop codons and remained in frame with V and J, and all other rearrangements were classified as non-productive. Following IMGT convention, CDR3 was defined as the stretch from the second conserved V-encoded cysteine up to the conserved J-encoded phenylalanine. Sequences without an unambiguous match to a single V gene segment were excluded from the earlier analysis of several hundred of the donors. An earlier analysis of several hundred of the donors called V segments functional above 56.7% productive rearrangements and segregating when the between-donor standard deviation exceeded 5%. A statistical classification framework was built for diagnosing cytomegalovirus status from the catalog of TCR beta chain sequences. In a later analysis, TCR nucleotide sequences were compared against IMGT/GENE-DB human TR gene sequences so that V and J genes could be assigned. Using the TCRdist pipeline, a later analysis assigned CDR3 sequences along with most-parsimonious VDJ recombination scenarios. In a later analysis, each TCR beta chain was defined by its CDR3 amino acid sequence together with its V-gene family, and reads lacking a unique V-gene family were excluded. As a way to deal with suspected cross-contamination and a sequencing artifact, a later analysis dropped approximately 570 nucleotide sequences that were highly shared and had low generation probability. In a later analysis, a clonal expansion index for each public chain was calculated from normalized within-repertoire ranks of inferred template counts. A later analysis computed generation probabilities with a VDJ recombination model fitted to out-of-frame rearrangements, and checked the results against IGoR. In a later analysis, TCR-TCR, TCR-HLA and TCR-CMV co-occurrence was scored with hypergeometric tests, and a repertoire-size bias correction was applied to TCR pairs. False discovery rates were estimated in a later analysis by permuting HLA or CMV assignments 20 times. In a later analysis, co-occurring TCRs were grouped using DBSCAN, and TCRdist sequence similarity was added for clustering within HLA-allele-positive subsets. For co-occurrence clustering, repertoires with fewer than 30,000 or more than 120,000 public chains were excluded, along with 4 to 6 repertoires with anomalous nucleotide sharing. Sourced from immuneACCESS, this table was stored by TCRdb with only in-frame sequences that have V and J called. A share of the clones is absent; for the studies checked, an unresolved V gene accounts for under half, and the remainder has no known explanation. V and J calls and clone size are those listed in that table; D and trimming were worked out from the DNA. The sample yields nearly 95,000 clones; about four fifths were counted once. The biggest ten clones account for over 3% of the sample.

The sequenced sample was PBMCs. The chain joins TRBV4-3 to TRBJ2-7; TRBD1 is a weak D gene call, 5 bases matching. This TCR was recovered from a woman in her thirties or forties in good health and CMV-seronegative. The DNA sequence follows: TGCGCCAGCAGCCAAGGGGGCAGCTCCTACGAGCAGTACTTC. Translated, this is CASSQGGSSYEQYF.